The clone carrying this TCR beta chain has just a few counts. This record belongs to a study of human T cells and chemical hapten exposure. Time point noted: pre-sensitization, week 0. Treatment described: therapeutic diphenylcyclopropenone sensitization with weekly scalp DPC. V lost 2 bases, J lost 10 bases, and 11 bases lay in between. There are 13 residues in the CDR3. Germline CDR1 SGHTA, CDR2 FQGTGA. MiXCR, run by TCRdb on the RACE reads, gives a single entry per CDR3 protein. Of about 250,000 distinct CDR3 sequences in the sample, 7.5% to 8% were seen once. This chain uses TRBV7-3 with TRBJ2-2; D is unclear. Material: whole blood, obtained in connection with sensitization to the hapten diphenylcyclopropenone (DPC). The receptor comes from a man between 18 and 29 years old with alopecia areata. Some clones in this sample may be carry-over from other donors' samples. The CDR3 DNA follows: TGTGCCAGCAGCTTACTCCCAGGAGAGGAGCTGTTTTTT. The encoded protein is CASSLLPGEELFF.